This is a list of T cell receptor beta chains from one sample in a study of Ad26.COV2.S vaccination and SARS-CoV-2 variants. Method: immunoSEQ multiplex PCR; TCRdb's copy keeps in-frame clones and lacks some. The sample carries some 640,000 clones, around 90% recorded once. Specimen: peripheral blood, collected in a trial of Ad26.COV2.S vaccine versus placebo. These TCRs come from a person between 18 and 60 years old who received the Ad26.COV2.S COVID-19 vaccine or a placebo. Each CDR3 is given with its conserved first and last residue. Each record gives: CDR3 length, D gene, J gene, clone size, V gene, CDR3 protein, CDR3 DNA. D genes are given only for firm matches. Part of the rows lack a size; the others show once, few, many or a class for expanded clones.

14	-	TRBJ1-2	-	TRBV7-8	CASSLFISNYGYTF	TGTGCCAGCAGCTTATTCATTTCCAACTATGGCTACACCTTC
14	-	TRBJ2-3	once	TRBV3-1/TRBV3-2	CASSQGRGRNTQYF	TGTGCCAGCAGCCAAGGCCGGGGTCGGAATACGCAGTATTTT
16	-	TRBJ1-4	-	TRBV5-4	CASSSWGRATNEKLFF	TGTGCCAGCAGCTCCTGGGGCAGAGCAACTAATGAAAAACTGTTTTTT
14	-	TRBJ2-1	-	TRBV10-3	CAIRADPFYNEQFF	TGTGCCATCAGGGCGGACCCCTTTTACAATGAGCAGTTCTTC
15	TRBD2	TRBJ2-5	once	TRBV2	CASTGLAGEGETQYF	TGTGCCAGCACGGGACTAGCGGGAGAAGGAGAGACCCAGTACTTC
16	TRBD2	TRBJ2-1	few	TRBV7-2	CASSPRLAGVNNEQFF	TGTGCCAGCAGCCCCCGACTAGCGGGAGTGAACAATGAGCAGTTCTTC
15	-	TRBJ2-1	-	TRBV7-3	CASSLGTSSYNEQFF	TGTGCCAGCAGCTTGGGAACCAGCTCCTACAATGAGCAGTTCTTC
15	TRBD2	TRBJ2-2	many	TRBV18	CASSPVSGGTGELFF	TGTGCCAGCTCACCGGTGTCGGGAGGGACCGGGGAGCTGTTTTTT
13	-	TRBJ2-5	-	TRBV10-3	CAISERGQETQYF	TGTGCCATCAGTGAGCGGGGTCAAGAGACCCAGTACTTC
16	TRBD2	TRBJ2-3	-	TRBV7-2	CASSLIPSGYPDTQYF	TGTGCCAGCAGCTTAATTCCTAGCGGGTACCCAGATACGCAGTATTTT
16	TRBD2	TRBJ2-3	-	TRBV7-2	CASSLAGGANTDTQYF	TGTGCCAGCAGCTTAGCGGGAGGGGCTAACACAGATACGCAGTATTTT
17	TRBD2	TRBJ2-7	-	TRBV6-1	CASSVPPGLAGGGEQYF	TGTGCCAGCAGTGTTCCGCCGGGACTAGCGGGAGGCGGCGAGCAGTACTTC
16	-	TRBJ1-5	-	TRBV2	CASSEWSGMGNQPQHF	TGTGCCAGCAGTGAATGGTCAGGGATGGGCAATCAGCCCCAGCATTTT
14	-	TRBJ1-2	once	TRBV7-9	CASSVSTVNYGYTF	TGTGCCAGCAGCGTATCGACAGTTAACTATGGCTACACCTTC
16	TRBD1	TRBJ1-5	-	TRBV6-1	CASSEGTGGHNQPQHF	TGTGCCAGCAGTGAGGGTACAGGGGGCCACAATCAGCCCCAGCATTTT
16	-	TRBJ2-1	-	TRBV30	CAWSLERKSSYNEQFF	TGTGCCTGGAGTCTGGAGCGGAAGAGCTCCTACAATGAGCAGTTCTTC
15	TRBD1	TRBJ2-7	-	TRBV11-2	CASSLFGGQEYEQYF	TGTGCCAGCAGCTTGTTCGGCGGACAGGAGTACGAGCAGTACTTC
11	TRBD2	TRBJ2-1	once	TRBV12-5	CASTSGAEQFF	TGTGCTAGCACTAGCGGGGCGGAGCAGTTCTTC
12	-	TRBJ1-2	-	TRBV7-9	CASSFRNYGYTF	TGTGCCAGCAGCTTCAGGAACTATGGCTACACCTTC
13	-	TRBJ1-1	-	TRBV18	CASSPIRGTEAFF	TGTGCCAGCTCACCAATCCGGGGCACTGAAGCTTTCTTT
16	-	TRBJ2-1	-	TRBV10-3	CAIRRDLQASYNEQFF	TGTGCCATCAGGAGGGACCTCCAGGCCTCCTACAATGAGCAGTTCTTC
15	TRBD1	TRBJ2-7	-	TRBV6-6	CASSMTGQGFYEQYF	TGTGCCAGCAGTATGACGGGACAGGGGTTCTACGAGCAGTACTTC
13	-	TRBJ2-6	-	TRBV6-2/TRBV6-3	CASSRAGANVLTF	TGTGCCAGCAGTCGTGCGGGGGCCAACGTCCTGACTTTC
17	-	TRBJ2-2	-	TRBV5-1	CASSLEAWRTNTGELFF	TGCGCCAGCAGCTTGGAAGCCTGGAGGACGAACACCGGGGAGCTGTTTTTT
13	-	TRBJ1-1	few	TRBV5-1	CASSLGLSTEAFF	TGCGCCAGCAGCTTGGGACTAAGCACTGAAGCTTTCTTT
15	-	TRBJ2-7	-	TRBV11-2	CASSLGDLPRYEQYF	TGTGCCAGCAGCTTAGGGGACTTACCACGCTACGAGCAGTACTTC
15	TRBD1	TRBJ2-7	-	TRBV19	CASSIQGTEFYEQYF	TGTGCCAGTAGTATCCAGGGGACAGAATTCTACGAGCAGTACTTC
13	-	TRBJ2-7	once	TRBV6-6	CASSRDTYYEQYF	TGTGCCAGCAGCCGGGACACCTACTACGAGCAGTACTTC
15	-	TRBJ2-1	-	TRBV6-5	CASSYSLVAFNEQFF	TGTGCCAGCAGTTACTCGCTAGTAGCGTTCAATGAGCAGTTCTTC
17	TRBD1	TRBJ1-2	-	TRBV6-2/TRBV6-3	CASSYSRTGFTFYGYTF	TGTGCCAGCAGTTACTCCAGGACAGGGTTTACCTTCTATGGCTACACCTTC
14	-	TRBJ2-3	-	TRBV29-1	CSAGEWTPTDTQYF	TGCAGCGCCGGGGAGTGGACCCCCACAGATACGCAGTATTTT
15	TRBD2	TRBJ2-3	few	TRBV29-1	CSVKRTSGVGDTQYF	TGCAGCGTTAAAAGGACTAGCGGGGTTGGGGATACGCAGTATTTT
16	-	TRBJ2-3	-	TRBV18	CASSQTGGLGTDTQYF	TGTGCCAGCTCCCAGACGGGGGGCCTAGGGACAGATACGCAGTATTTT
19	TRBD2	TRBJ2-7	-	TRBV7-7	CASSLDPKPSGRASYEQYF	TGTGCTAGCAGCTTAGACCCCAAACCTAGCGGGAGAGCATCCTACGAGCAGTACTTC
11	-	TRBJ2-7	-	TRBV6-5	CATTDRYEQYF	TGTGCCACCACGGACCGATACGAGCAGTACTTC
18	-	TRBJ2-6	-	TRBV18	CASSPDSLGLSGANVLTF	TGTGCCAGCTCACCGGACAGCCTAGGTCTCTCTGGGGCCAACGTCCTGACTTTC
15	-	TRBJ1-4	-	TRBV19	CASSLGPWGNEKLFF	TGTGCCAGTAGCTTAGGACCGTGGGGGAATGAAAAACTGTTTTTT
15	-	TRBJ2-1	-	TRBV7-2	CASSSDGVSYNEQFF	TGTGCCAGCAGCTCGGACGGGGTCTCCTACAATGAGCAGTTCTTC
11	-	TRBJ2-2	-	TRBV20-1	CSAPRAGELFF	TGCAGTGCGCCCCGGGCCGGGGAGCTGTTTTTT
14	-	TRBJ1-1	-	TRBV11-2	CASSLGLGNTEAFF	TGTGCCAGCAGCTTAGGTTTGGGGAACACTGAAGCTTTCTTT
14	-	TRBJ2-7	-	TRBV19	CASSTRRGSYEQYF	TGTGCCAGTAGTACCCGTAGGGGCTCCTACGAGCAGTACTTC
15	TRBD2	TRBJ2-3	once	TRBV7-3	CASSTAGGRTDTQYF	TGTGCCAGCAGCACCGCGGGGGGGCGTACAGATACGCAGTATTTT
17	TRBD1	TRBJ2-2	-	TRBV23-1	CASSRWDRGRSTGELFF	TGCGCCAGCAGTCGATGGGACAGGGGGAGGTCCACCGGGGAGCTGTTTTTT
14	-	TRBJ1-1	once	TRBV6-5	CASTLGSMNTEAFF	TGTGCCAGCACTTTGGGGTCCATGAACACTGAAGCTTTCTTT
15	-	TRBJ2-1	-	TRBV5-1	CASSLVSGVLSEQFF	TGCGCCAGCAGCTTGGTTTCAGGGGTACTTAGTGAGCAGTTCTTC
14	-	TRBJ2-5	-	TRBV15	CATSRDPKQETQYF	TGTGCCACCAGCAGAGATCCCAAACAAGAGACCCAGTACTTC
17	-	TRBJ1-5	-	TRBV19	CASSTLEGGFSNQPQHF	TGTGCCAGTAGTACCTTAGAGGGGGGCTTTAGCAATCAGCCCCAGCATTTT
15	-	TRBJ2-5	-	TRBV7-2	CASSLEVPGLETQYF	TGTGCCAGCAGCTTAGAGGTCCCAGGCCTAGAGACCCAGTACTTC
17	TRBD1	TRBJ2-3	-	TRBV2	CASSVGPTGSSTDTQYF	TGTGCCAGCAGTGTGGGGCCGACAGGGTCTAGCACAGATACGCAGTATTTT
15	-	TRBJ1-1	once	TRBV4-2	CASSQPAAGNTEAFF	TGTGCCAGCAGCCAACCCGCAGCAGGGAACACTGAAGCTTTCTTT
13	TRBD1	TRBJ1-2	-	TRBV5-1	CASSLTGGNGYTF	TGCGCCAGCAGCTTGACAGGGGGGAATGGCTACACCTTC
19	-	TRBJ1-5	-	TRBV5-4	CASSYEAGPHPPRGQPQHF	TGTGCCAGCAGTTACGAGGCGGGCCCCCATCCCCCAAGGGGTCAGCCCCAGCATTTT
13	-	TRBJ2-1	-	TRBV7-2	CASSLGPSDEQFF	TGTGCCAGCAGCTTAGGGCCTAGCGATGAGCAGTTCTTC